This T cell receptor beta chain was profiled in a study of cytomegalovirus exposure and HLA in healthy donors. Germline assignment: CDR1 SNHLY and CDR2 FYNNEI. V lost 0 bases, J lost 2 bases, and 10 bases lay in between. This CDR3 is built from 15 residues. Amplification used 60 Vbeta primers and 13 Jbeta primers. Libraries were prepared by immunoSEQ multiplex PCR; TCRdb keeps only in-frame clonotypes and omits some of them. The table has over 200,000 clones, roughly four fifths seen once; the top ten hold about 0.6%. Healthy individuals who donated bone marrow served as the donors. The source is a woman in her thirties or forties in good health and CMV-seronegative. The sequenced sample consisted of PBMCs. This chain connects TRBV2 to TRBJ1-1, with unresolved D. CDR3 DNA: TGTGCCAGCAGTGAAGCGCGGTCACCAAACACTGAAGCTTTCTTT. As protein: CASSEARSPNTEAFF. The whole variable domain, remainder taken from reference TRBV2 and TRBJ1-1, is EPEVTQTPSHQVTQMGQEVILRCVPISNHLYFYWYRQILGQKVEFLVSFYNNEISEKSEIFDDQFSVERPDGSNFTLKIRSTKLEDSAMYFCASSEARSPNTEAFFGQGTRLTVV.